One sample yielded the 12 T cell receptor beta chains listed below, sequenced in a study of T cells after yellow fever vaccination. TCRdb recomputed calls from the 5' RACE reads with MiXCR, one row per CDR3 protein. The profile shows some 110,000 distinct CDR3 sequences, under 8% of them singletons. Source: CD4+ T cells sorted from PBMCs, taken 10 to 11 days after the first yellow fever vaccination. These receptors were taken from a man aged 18 to 35 who received the YFV17D yellow fever vaccine.

Of note for this clonotype: This may be a read error, as it is one base from a much larger clone. The chain is built from TRBV11-1 and TRBJ2-1; 10 bases are shared with TRBD1. Germline V gene sequence: CDR1 SGHAT, CDR2 FQDESV (reference sequence). The CDR3 extends over 15 amino acids. V trimming: 5 bases; J trimming: 10 bases; junction bases outside the gene matches: 11. CDR3 loop: CASSILSGQGVEQFF. The CDR3, as DNA: TGTGCCAGCAGCATTCTCTCCGGACAGGGGGTCGAGCAGTTCTTC.

This clonotype was seen many times. The gene calls are TRBV5-1 and TRBJ2-3; 15 bases fit TRBD2. This CDR3 has 18 amino acids. Unmatched junction bases numbered 8, after V lost 3 bases and J lost 3 bases. Germline lookup yields CDR1 SGHRS and CDR2 YFSETQ. This CDR3 reads CASSSSRTSGGVTDTQYF. The DNA for the CDR3 is TGCGCCAGCAGCTCATCGAGGACTAGCGGGGGGGTAACAGATACGCAGTATTTT.

This clonotype was seen ten or more times. The rearrangement joins TRBV7-2 to TRBJ1-2; no clear D. This CDR3 is 15 amino acids long. From germline, CDR1 is SGHTA and CDR2 FQGNSA. V was trimmed by 1 base and J by 4 bases, leaving 13 bases between them. DNA for the CDR3: TGTGCCAGCAGCTTAGGGCAGGTCTGGGCCTATGGCTACACCTTC. This encodes CASSLGQVWAYGYTF.

This clonotype was detected ten times or more. The rearrangement joins TRBV10-2 to TRBJ2-1; tentatively, D is TRBD1 (5 bases). Germline assignment: CDR1 WSHSY and CDR2 SAAADI. V lost 2 bases and J 10 bases, leaving 12 bases between the germline ends. This CDR3 region has 13 residues. CDR3 sequence (DNA): TGCGCCAGCAGTGAGGGAAGGGGAACCGAGCAGTTCTTC. It is translated as CASSEGRGTEQFF.

This clonotype appeared many times. V gene TRBV28 combines with J gene TRBJ1-5; possibly TRBD1 for D (5 bases). CDR1 is MDHEN and CDR2 is SYDVKM in the germline V gene. With 3 bases removed from V and 3 bases from J, the gap between germline ends came to 12 bases. The CDR3 has 15 residues. As DNA, the CDR3 is TGTGCCAGCAGTTTTCACGGGACGGCCAATCAGCCCCAGCATTTT. Its translation: CASSFHGTANQPQHF. Filled out from reference TRBV28 and TRBJ1-5, the complete variable domain reads DVKVTQSSRYLVKRTGEKVFLECVQDMDHENMFWYRQDPGLGLRLIYFSYDVKMKEKGDIPEGYSVSREKKERFSLILESASTNQTSMYLCASSFHGTANQPQHFGDGTRLSIL.

The chain carries TRBV7-9 and TRBJ1-5; tentative D call: TRBD1 (5 bases). The ends were cut back, 5 bases at V and 6 bases at J, with 14 bases in the middle. Germline V lookup: CDR1 SEHNR, CDR2 FQNEAQ (reference sequence). This CDR3 contains 14 residues. The CDR3 here is CASSTGGGGQPQHF. CDR3 DNA: TGTGCCAGCAGCACCGGGGGGGGAGGTCAGCCCCAGCATTTT.

This clonotype appeared many times. J is TRBJ1-1 and V is TRBV5-1; no clear D. The CDR3 spans 15 residues. Trimming removed 7 bases at V and 0 bases at J, with 16 bases between. The germline gives CDR1 SGHRS, CDR2 YFSETQ. The chain's CDR3 is CASRREGTMNTEAFF. The CDR3 DNA sequence: TGCGCCAGCCGGCGGGAGGGAACGATGAACACTGAAGCTTTCTTT.

The V gene is TRBV7-9, the J gene TRBJ2-2; D is unclear. CDR1 is SEHNR and CDR2 is FQNEAQ in the germline V gene (reference sequence). The V end was cut by 5 bases, the J end by 2 bases, with 6 bases between. The length of the CDR3 is 13 residues. This CDR3 is CASSARNTGELFF. CDR3 in DNA: TGTGCCAGCAGCGCCCGAAACACCGGGGAGCTGTTTTTT.

At least ten counts were recorded for this clonotype. The V call is TRBV7-9, the J call TRBJ2-3, with TRBD2 identical over 9 bases. The ends lost 4 bases at V and 1 base at J; junction bases unmatched: 9. The CDR3 extends over 17 amino acids. Germline CDR1 SEHNR, CDR2 FQNEAQ (reference sequence). CDR3 bases: TGTGCCAGCAGCTACCCGACCTCTAGCGGGGGCACAGATACGCAGTATTTT. It yields the protein CASSYPTSSGGTDTQYF.

This clonotype was recorded at least ten times. The chain employs TRBV20-1 and TRBJ1-5; D gene unclear. V was pared by 1 base and J by 3 bases, with 7 bases between. This CDR3 is built from 13 residues. CDR1 is DFQATT, CDR2 SNEGSKA, per germline (reference sequence). The CDR3 region is CSARVGINQPQHF. Here the CDR3 DNA reads TGCAGTGCTAGAGTCGGAATCAATCAGCCCCAGCATTTT.

This clonotype appeared many times. The V and J genes are TRBV7-2 and TRBJ2-3; D is possibly TRBD1 (6 bases). Germline V gives CDR1 SGHTA, CDR2 FQGNSA. The V and J ends lost 2 bases and 1 base respectively, with 10 bases between them. This CDR3 region has 15 residues. The CDR3 sequence is CASSLQGTRTDTQYF. CDR3 DNA sequence: TGTGCCAGCAGCTTACAGGGGACCCGCACAGATACGCAGTATTTT.

This clonotype was recorded many times. The rearrangement uses TRBV5-6 and TRBJ2-1, with a tentative D call TRBD2 (5 bases). CDR3 length: 12 residues. Germline V gives CDR1 SGHDT, CDR2 YYEEEE. The V gene lost 4 bases and the J gene lost 12 bases, with 14 bases spanning the gap. The CDR3 bases are TGTGCCAGCAGCCCTCGAGGGCTAAGGCAGTTCTTC. Translating it yields CASSPRGLRQFF.